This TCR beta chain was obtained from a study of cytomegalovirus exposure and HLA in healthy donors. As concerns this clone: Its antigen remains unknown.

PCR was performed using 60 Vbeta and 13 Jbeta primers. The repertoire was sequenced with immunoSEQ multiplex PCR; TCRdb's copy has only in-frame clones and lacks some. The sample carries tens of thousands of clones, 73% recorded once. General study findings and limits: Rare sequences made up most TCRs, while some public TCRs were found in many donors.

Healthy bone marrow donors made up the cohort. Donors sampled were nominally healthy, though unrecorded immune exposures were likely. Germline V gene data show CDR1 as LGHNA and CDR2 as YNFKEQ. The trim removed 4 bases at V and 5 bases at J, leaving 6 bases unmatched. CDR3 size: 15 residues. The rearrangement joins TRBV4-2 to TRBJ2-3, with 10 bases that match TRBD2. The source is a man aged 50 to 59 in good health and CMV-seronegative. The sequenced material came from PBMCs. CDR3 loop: CASSRASGGGDTQYF. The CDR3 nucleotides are TGTGCCAGCAGCCGAGCTAGCGGGGGTGGAGATACGCAGTATTTT.